The next 23 T cell receptor beta chains were all read from a single sample in a study of T cell responses to AZD1222 COVID-19 vaccine. The assay was immunoSEQ multiplex PCR, and TCRdb's table has in-frame clones only and misses some. The sample lists some 180,000 clones, about 92% seen once, with around 3.6% in the top ten. The sequencing used peripheral blood, collected 28 days after the second dose of the MenACWY control vaccine. The source of these receptors is an adult who received the MenACWY meningococcal vaccine as a control.

The V gene is TRBV19, the J gene TRBJ1-2; the D gene is possibly TRBD1 (5 bases). The CDR3 runs 13 residues. Germline V gene sequence: CDR1 LNHDA, CDR2 SQIVND (reference sequence). Trimming pared 9 bases from V and 5 bases from J, leaving 16 bases between. CDR3 DNA sequence: TGTGCCAGCCGTCGGGGCGAGGGGTATGGCTACACCTTC. Protein product: CASRRGEGYGYTF.

The V gene is TRBV6-8, the J gene TRBJ2-5, with TRBD1 matching over 7 bases. CDR3 length: 15 residues. V dropped 4 bases and J dropped 3; count of bases not matched to a gene: 8. The V gene's germline CDR1 is MNHGY and CDR2 SAAAGT. The CDR3 nucleotides read TGTGCCAGCAGTTCGAGGGAGACAGGGAAAGAGACCCAGTACTTC. Its translation is CASSSRETGKETQYF.

The V call is TRBV24-1, the J call TRBJ1-5, with D perhaps matching TRBD1 (5 bases). Germline CDR1 is KGHDR and CDR2 is SFDVKD. Trimming removed 4 bases at V and 3 bases at J, with 9 bases between. CDR3 size: 14 residues. The CDR3 nucleotides read TGTGCCACCAGTGACCCGGGGCCCAATCAGCCCCAGCATTTT. Translating it yields CATSDPGPNQPQHF.

The V gene is TRBV19, the J gene TRBJ2-1, with D possibly being TRBD2 (5 bases). This CDR3 region has 15 residues. Between the trimmed V and J ends, which lost 4 bases and 5 bases, there was a span of 15 bases. Germline CDR1 LNHDA, CDR2 SQIVND (reference sequence). DNA for the CDR3: TGTGCCAGTAGTAGCTTCCTGGAGGTGGACAATGAGCAGTTCTTC. This codes for CASSSFLEVDNEQFF.

The genes are TRBV7-3 and TRBJ2-5, with TRBD1 identical over 9 bases. After removal of 6 bases from V and 5 bases from J, the junction contained 10 bases not matched to a gene. The germline V gene encodes CDR1 SGHTA and CDR2 FQGTGA. CDR3 length equals 15 residues. CDR3 nucleotide sequence: TGTGCCAGCAGGGAGACAGGGGGACCGACGGAGACCCAGTACTTC. Translating it yields CASRETGGPTETQYF.

J is TRBJ2-6 and V is TRBV7-2, with D unclear. Trimming pared 8 bases from V and 0 bases from J, leaving 8 bases between. Germline V gene sequence: CDR1 SGHTA, CDR2 FQGNSA. The CDR3 spans 14 residues. DNA of the CDR3: TGTGCCAGCGCGTGGGCCTCTGGGGCCAACGTCCTGACTTTC. Translation: CASAWASGANVLTF.

V and J are TRBV9 and TRBJ1-3; D unclear. The CDR3 runs 15 residues. Germline V gene sequence: CDR1 SGDLS, CDR2 YYNGEE. The V and J ends lost 7 bases and 0 bases respectively, with 14 bases between them. Here the CDR3 DNA reads TGTGCCAGCGGAGTCTCCGGTAGCTCTGGAAACACCATATATTTT. Amino acids: CASGVSGSSGNTIYF.

The chain has TRBV27 and TRBJ2-2; possible D gene TRBD1, 6 bases. The CDR3 totals 15 residues. Germline V CDR1 and CDR2: MNHEY, SMNVEV (reference sequence). V lost 6 bases, J lost 10 bases, and 21 bases lay in between. CDR3 DNA sequence: TGTGCCAGCAGGATAATTGGGACATTAACTTCGGAGCTGTTTTTT. Its protein is CASRIIGTLTSELFF.

This chain connects TRBV7-9 to TRBJ2-2, with 7 bases fitting TRBD1. This CDR3 is 15 amino acids long. V was clipped by 5 bases and J by 2 bases; unmatched bases: 5. Germline values: CDR1 SEHNR, CDR2 FQNEAQ (reference sequence). CDR3 in DNA: TGTGCCAGCAGCACCGGGACAGTTAACACCGGGGAGCTGTTTTTT. Its protein is CASSTGTVNTGELFF.

Concerning this clone itself: Other DNA sequences in the same sample also yield this CDR3. The chain carries TRBV7-9 and TRBJ1-5; D call uncertain. Germline CDR1 is SEHNR and CDR2 is FQNEAQ (reference sequence). The CDR3 length is 14 residues. V dropped 1 base and J dropped 2 bases, with 6 bases sitting between them. This chain's CDR3 is CASSLGGGNQPQHF. CDR3 in DNA: TGTGCCAGCAGCTTAGGTGGAGGCAATCAGCCCCAGCATTTT.

The rearrangement joins TRBV6-4 to TRBJ2-7; no definite D call. V lost 2 bases to trimming and J lost 8 bases, with 7 bases between them. CDR1 MRHNA and CDR2 SNTAGT come from the germline V gene. This CDR3 has 11 residues. The CDR3, as DNA: TGTGCCAGCAGTGACCCGGTGAAGCAGTACTTC. Translating gives CASSDPVKQYF.

This chain links TRBV27 with TRBJ1-1; 8 bases align to TRBD1. The CDR3 spans 13 residues. Germline values: CDR1 MNHEY, CDR2 SMNVEV (reference sequence). The trim removed 10 bases at V and 5 bases at J, leaving 9 bases unmatched. CDR3 sequence (DNA): TGTGCCACCCAGGACAGGGTAAGAACTGAAGCTTTCTTT. It specifies CATQDRVRTEAFF.

CDR3 residues: CASSPWDRRSEAFF. The CDR3 DNA is TGTGCCAGCAGCCCATGGGACAGACGGTCTGAAGCTTTCTTT. The chain couples TRBV7-6 to TRBJ1-1; TRBD1 matches at 7 bases. The CDR3 totals 14 residues. V gave up 5 bases and J gave up 6 bases; unmatched junction bases: 9. CDR1 is SGHVS, CDR2 FNYEAQ, per germline.

The rearrangement links TRBV7-6 to TRBJ2-1; D not resolved. V lost 8 bases to trimming and J lost 16 bases, with 12 bases between them. This CDR3 spans 9 amino acids. CDR1 and CDR2 from the germline V gene are SGHVS and FNYEAQ. DNA for the CDR3: TGTGCCAGCGGTCCCGCTCCATTCTTC. Translated, it gives CASGPAPFF.

The chain has TRBV7-2 and TRBJ1-5; tentative D call: TRBD1 (6 bases). The V and J ends lost 4 bases and 7 bases respectively, with 14 bases between them. The CDR3 consists of 14 residues. The germline V gene has CDR1 SGHTA and CDR2 FQGNSA. This CDR3 reads CASSYGTNRQPQHF. The CDR3 coding sequence is TGTGCCAGCAGCTATGGGACAAACAGGCAGCCCCAGCATTTT.

This chain links TRBV30 with TRBJ2-1; possibly TRBD1 or TRBD2 for D (5 bases each). CDR3 length equals 15 residues. The germline gives CDR1 GTSNPN, CDR2 SVGIG (reference sequence). Trimming pared 5 bases from V and 5 bases from J, leaving 19 bases between. This CDR3 reads CAWGVPGRLNNEQFF. In DNA, the CDR3 is TGTGCCTGGGGGGTTCCGGGACGGTTGAACAATGAGCAGTTCTTC.

The genes are TRBV4-2 and TRBJ1-3, with 9 bases fitting TRBD1. This CDR3 has 17 residues. With V trimmed by 1 base and J by 0 bases, 4 bases remained unmatched. Per germline, CDR1 LGHNA and CDR2 YNFKEQ. CDR3 nucleotide sequence: TGTGCCAGCAGCCAAGCCGGGACAGGGCTCTCTGGAAACACCATATATTTT. This translates into CASSQAGTGLSGNTIYF.

The rearrangement joins TRBV7-3 to TRBJ2-1, with 9 bases matching TRBD2. The V gene end was trimmed by 5 bases and the J gene end by 5 bases; junction bases not matched to a gene: 7. The CDR3 covers 15 residues. Per germline, CDR1 SGHTA and CDR2 FQGTGA. The CDR3 coding sequence is TGTGCCAGCAGCCCCGGGACTAGCACGAACAATGAGCAGTTCTTC. Protein: CASSPGTSTNNEQFF.

This chain connects TRBV7-2 to TRBJ2-1; the match to TRBD2 covers 8 bases. The germline V gene has CDR1 SGHTA and CDR2 FQGNSA. V trimming: 2 bases; J trimming: 8 bases; junction bases outside the gene matches: 5. CDR3 length equals 14 residues. The CDR3 here is CASSLPYSGDEQFF. CDR3 DNA: TGTGCCAGCAGCTTACCCTATAGCGGGGATGAGCAGTTCTTC.

The V gene is TRBV7-9, the J gene TRBJ2-7; 12 bases agree with TRBD2. J gave up 6 bases and V 5 bases, and 8 bases lay outside the gene matches. Germline CDR1 is SEHNR and CDR2 is FQNEAQ (reference sequence). This CDR3 has 15 amino acids. The CDR3 spells CASSHQTSGSREQYF. CDR3 sequence (DNA): TGTGCCAGCAGCCACCAGACTAGCGGGAGCCGCGAGCAGTACTTC. The whole variable domain, filled in from reference TRBV7-9 and TRBJ2-7, reads DTGVSQNPRHKITKRGQNVTFRCDPISEHNRLYWYRQTLGQGPEFLTYFQNEAQLEKSRLLSDRFSAERPKGSFSTLEIQRTEQGDSAMYLCASSHQTSGSREQYFGPGTRLTVT.

The rearrangement links TRBV11-3 to TRBJ2-5; 13 bases line up with TRBD2. This CDR3 is built from 16 residues. Losses at the gene ends were 5 bases for V and 1 base for J; bases not matched to a gene: 4. Germline V lookup: CDR1 SGHNT, CDR2 YENEEA. Here the CDR3 DNA reads TGTGCCAGCAGCCCCGGGACTAGCGGGGCCCAAGAGACCCAGTACTTC. This translates into CASSPGTSGAQETQYF.

The chain is built from TRBV3-1 (or the pseudogene TRBV3-2) and TRBJ2-7, with 12 bases aligning to TRBD2. This CDR3 contains 16 residues. CDR1 and CDR2 (germline): LGHDT, YNNKEL (reference sequence). Trimming cost V 4 bases and J 2 bases; bases outside gene matches: 6. This chain's CDR3 is CASSPERLAGAYEQYF. The CDR3 nucleotides are TGTGCCAGCAGCCCCGAGAGACTAGCGGGGGCCTACGAGCAGTACTTC.

This clone was picked up one time. This chain joins TRBV4-3 and TRBJ1-1; D remains unclear. Looked up from germline, CDR1 is LGHNA and CDR2 is YSLEER. The V and J ends lost 2 bases and 7 bases respectively, with 5 bases between them. The CDR3 consists of 11 residues. CDR3 DNA: TGCGCCAGCAGCCAATGGGGTGAAGCTTTCTTT. It encodes CASSQWGEAFF.